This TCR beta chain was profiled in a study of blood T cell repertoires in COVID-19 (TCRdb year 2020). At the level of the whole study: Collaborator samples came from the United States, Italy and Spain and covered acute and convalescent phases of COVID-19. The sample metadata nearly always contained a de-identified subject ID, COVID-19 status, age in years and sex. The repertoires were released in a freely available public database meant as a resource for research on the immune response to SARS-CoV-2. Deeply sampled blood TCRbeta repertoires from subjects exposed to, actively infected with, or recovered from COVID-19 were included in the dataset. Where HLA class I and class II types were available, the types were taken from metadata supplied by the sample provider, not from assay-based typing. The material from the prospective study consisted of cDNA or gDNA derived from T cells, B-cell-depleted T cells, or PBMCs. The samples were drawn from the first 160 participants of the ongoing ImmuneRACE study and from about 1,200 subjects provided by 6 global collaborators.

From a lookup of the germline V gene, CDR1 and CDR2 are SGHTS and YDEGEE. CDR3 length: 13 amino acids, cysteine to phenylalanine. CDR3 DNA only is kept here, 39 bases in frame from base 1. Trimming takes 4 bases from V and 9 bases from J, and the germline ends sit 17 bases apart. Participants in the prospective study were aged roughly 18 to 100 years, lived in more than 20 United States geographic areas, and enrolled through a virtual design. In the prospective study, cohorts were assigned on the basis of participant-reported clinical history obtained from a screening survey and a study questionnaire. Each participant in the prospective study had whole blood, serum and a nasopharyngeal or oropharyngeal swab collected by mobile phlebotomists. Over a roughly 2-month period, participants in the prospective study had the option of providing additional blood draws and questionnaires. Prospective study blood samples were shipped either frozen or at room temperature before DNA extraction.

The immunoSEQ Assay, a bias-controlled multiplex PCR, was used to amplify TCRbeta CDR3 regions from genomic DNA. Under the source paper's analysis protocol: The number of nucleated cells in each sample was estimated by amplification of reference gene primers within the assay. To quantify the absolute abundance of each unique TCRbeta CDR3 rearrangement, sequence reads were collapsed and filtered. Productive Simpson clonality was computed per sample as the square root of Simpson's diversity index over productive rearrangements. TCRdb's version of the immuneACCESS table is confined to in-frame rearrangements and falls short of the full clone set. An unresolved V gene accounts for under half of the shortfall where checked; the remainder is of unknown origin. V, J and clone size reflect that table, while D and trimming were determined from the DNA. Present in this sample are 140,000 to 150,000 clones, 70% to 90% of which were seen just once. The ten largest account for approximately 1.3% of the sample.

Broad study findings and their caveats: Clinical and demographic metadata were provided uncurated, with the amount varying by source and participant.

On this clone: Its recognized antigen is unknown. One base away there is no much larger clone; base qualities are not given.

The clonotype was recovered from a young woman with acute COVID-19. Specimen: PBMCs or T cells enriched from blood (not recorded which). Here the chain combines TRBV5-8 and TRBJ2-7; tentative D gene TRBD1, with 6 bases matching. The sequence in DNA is TGTGCCAGCAGCAAGGACAGTTGGGTTTGGCAGTACTTC. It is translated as CASSKDSWVWQYF.